This TCR beta chain was found in a study of identical twins. MiXCR, run by TCRdb on the 5' RACE reads, gives a single entry per CDR3 protein. The sample lists 300,000 to 400,000 distinct CDR3 sequences; around 12% were seen once. About this clonotype: Its antigen is not known.

Study outcomes and limitations: Researchers reported weaker excess twin sharing in beta out-of-frame sequences.

This sample also belongs to another study, concerning yellow fever vaccine responses in identical twins.

The sequenced sample consisted of CD8+ T cells sorted from blood. This receptor was identified in a woman aged 18-35 years in good health.

CDR3 sequence: CASTLEGRQETQYF. The CDR3 DNA reads as TGTGCCAGCACATTAGAGGGGCGCCAAGAGACCCAGTACTTC. The chain uses TRBV5-6 and TRBJ2-5; either TRBD1 or TRBD2 may fit D (5 bases each). Trimming took 6 bases from V and 1 from J, leaving 13 bases between them. Germline CDR1 is SGHDT and CDR2 is YYEEEE. The CDR3 is 14 amino acids.